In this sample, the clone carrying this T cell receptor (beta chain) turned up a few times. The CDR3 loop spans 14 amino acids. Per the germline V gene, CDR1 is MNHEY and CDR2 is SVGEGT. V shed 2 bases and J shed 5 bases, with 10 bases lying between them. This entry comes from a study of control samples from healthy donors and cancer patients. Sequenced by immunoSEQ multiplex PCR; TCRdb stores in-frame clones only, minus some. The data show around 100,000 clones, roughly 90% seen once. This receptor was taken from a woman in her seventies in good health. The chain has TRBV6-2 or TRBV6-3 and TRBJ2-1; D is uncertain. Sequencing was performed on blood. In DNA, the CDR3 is TGTGCCAGCAGTTACCATCCCTTGGACAATGAGCAGTTCTTC. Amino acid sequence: CASSYHPLDNEQFF.